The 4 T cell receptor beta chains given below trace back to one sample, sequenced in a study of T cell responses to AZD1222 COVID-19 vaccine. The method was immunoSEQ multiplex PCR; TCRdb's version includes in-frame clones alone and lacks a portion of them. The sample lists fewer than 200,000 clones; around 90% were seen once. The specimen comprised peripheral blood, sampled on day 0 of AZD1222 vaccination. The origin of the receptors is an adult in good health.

The CDR3 sequence: CAITATDSNYGYTF. In DNA, the CDR3 is TGTGCCATCACCGCGACAGATTCTAACTATGGCTACACCTTC. This chain joins TRBV10-3 and TRBJ1-2; tentatively, D is TRBD1 (5 bases). This CDR3 spans 14 amino acids. The germline CDR1 and CDR2 sequences are ENHRY and SYGVKD. The V end lost 7 bases, the J end lost 0 bases, and 12 bases lay between the germline ends.

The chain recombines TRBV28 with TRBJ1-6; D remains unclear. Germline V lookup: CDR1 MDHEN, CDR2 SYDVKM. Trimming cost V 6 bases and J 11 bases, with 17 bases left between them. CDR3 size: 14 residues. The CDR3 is CASSPTGVNPPLHF. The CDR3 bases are TGTGCCAGCAGCCCCACCGGGGTGAACCCACCCCTCCACTTT.

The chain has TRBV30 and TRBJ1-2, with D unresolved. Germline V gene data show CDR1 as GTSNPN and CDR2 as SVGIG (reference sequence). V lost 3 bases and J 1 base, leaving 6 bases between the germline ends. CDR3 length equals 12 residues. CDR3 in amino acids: CAWSGYNYGYTF. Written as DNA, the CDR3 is TGTGCCTGGAGCGGGTATAACTATGGCTACACCTTC.

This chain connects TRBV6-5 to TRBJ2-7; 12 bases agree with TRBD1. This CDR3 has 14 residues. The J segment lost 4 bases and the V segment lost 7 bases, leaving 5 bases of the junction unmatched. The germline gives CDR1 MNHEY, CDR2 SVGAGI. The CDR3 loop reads CASKPGQGAYEQYF. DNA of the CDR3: TGTGCCAGCAAGCCGGGACAGGGGGCTTACGAGCAGTACTTC.